What follows are 18 T cell receptor beta chains derived from one specimen sequenced in a study of human T cells and chemical hapten exposure. Regarding time point: patch test 2, 6 weeks after DPC sensitization. The sample's treatment: therapeutic diphenylcyclopropenone sensitization with weekly scalp DPC. TCRdb called the RACE reads again in MiXCR, with one record for every CDR3 protein. Here the sample spans more than 70,000 distinct CDR3 sequences, roughly 10% being singletons. The specimen comprised whole blood, sampled in connection with sensitization to the hapten diphenylcyclopropenone (DPC). Receptors were obtained from a man aged 18 to 29 with alopecia areata. Some clones in this sample may be carry-over from other donors' samples.

Many counts were recorded for this clonotype. The J gene is TRBJ1-1, the V gene TRBV11-1; D gene uncertain. Trimming took off 0 bases at V and 0 bases at J, with 8 bases between the two ends. The germline CDR1 and CDR2 sequences are SGHAT and FQDESV (reference sequence). The CDR3 is 15 residues long. CDR3 sequence reads: CASSLAALMNTEAFF. The CDR3 DNA follows: TGTGCCAGCAGCTTAGCGGCGTTAATGAACACTGAAGCTTTCTTT.

Many counts were recorded for this clonotype. The chain joins TRBV6-6 to TRBJ1-6; 7 bases agree with TRBD1. The CDR3 sequence is 16 residues long. Germline V CDR1 and CDR2: MNHNY, SVGAGI (reference sequence). The trim removed 6 bases at V and 10 bases at J, leaving 15 bases unmatched. CDR3 coding DNA: TGTGCCAGCAGACCCTACGGGGACAGTCGTAACTCACCCCTCCACTTT. It is translated as CASRPYGDSRNSPLHF.

This clonotype appeared a few times. The chain couples TRBV7-3 to TRBJ2-4; no clear D. The V and J ends lost 0 bases and 1 base respectively, with 22 bases between them. Looked up from germline, CDR1 is SGHTA and CDR2 is FQGTGA. The CDR3 totals 20 residues. The CDR3 DNA is TGTGCCAGCAGCTTAACCCCCTCAAATTGGGGTGGAAATGCCAAAAACATTCAGTACTTC. Protein sequence: CASSLTPSNWGGNAKNIQYF.

This clonotype was seen ten or more times. The rearrangement joins TRBV7-9 to TRBJ2-1, with D perhaps TRBD2 (5 bases). CDR3 size: 13 residues. Trimming shortened V by 0 bases and J by 9 bases, and 9 bases separated the two germline ends. Germline lookup yields CDR1 SEHNR and CDR2 FQNEAQ (reference sequence). CDR3: CASSLAGSGEQFF. The DNA of the CDR3 is TGTGCCAGCAGCTTAGCTGGGAGTGGTGAGCAGTTCTTC.

The V gene is TRBV19, the J gene TRBJ2-7; D not certain. The CDR3 spans 13 residues. Trimming removed 4 bases from V and 7 bases from J, with 14 bases in between. Germline-derived CDR1 and CDR2 are LNHDA and SQIVND (reference sequence). CDR3 amino acids: CASSKSLRREQYF. CDR3 nucleotides: TGTGCCAGTAGTAAGTCATTGAGAAGGGAGCAGTACTTC.

The sample holds a few counts of this clonotype. This sequence joins TRBV7-2 and TRBJ2-5; D ambiguous. Germline V gene sequence: CDR1 SGHTA, CDR2 FQGNSA. This CDR3 has 13 amino acids. V dropped 2 bases and J dropped 4 bases, with 8 bases sitting between them. CDR3 in amino acids: CASSLRLIETQYF. The CDR3 bases are TGTGCCAGCAGCTTACGATTAATAGAGACCCAGTACTTC.

This chain connects TRBV4-1 to TRBJ2-5; 7 bases are shared with TRBD1. The trim removed 5 bases at V and 4 bases at J, leaving 13 bases unmatched. The length of the CDR3 is 16 residues. Per germline, CDR1 MGHRA and CDR2 YSYEKL. The CDR3 bases are TGCGCCAGCAGCTATACCTCGACAGGGAATAGAGAGACCCAGTACTTC. Translation: CASSYTSTGNRETQYF.

In this sample, this clonotype turned up many times. The chain carries TRBV29-1 and TRBJ1-1; 8 positions match TRBD1. V lost 5 bases to trimming and J lost 1 base; unmatched junction nucleotides: 3. Germline CDR1 is SQVTM and CDR2 is ANQGSEA. The CDR3 is 13 amino acids. Here the CDR3 reads CSVSRGPNTEAFF. The CDR3 DNA sequence: TGCAGCGTTTCCAGGGGGCCGAACACTGAAGCTTTCTTT.

The V gene is TRBV10-3, the J gene TRBJ1-2, with 7 bases lining up with TRBD1. Trimming took 6 bases from V and 2 from J; bases not matched to a gene: 6. The CDR3 is 14 amino acids. Germline V lookup: CDR1 ENHRY, CDR2 SYGVKD. CDR3 in DNA: TGTGCCATCAGGGATACGGACAGGAACTATGGCTACACCTTC. Protein: CAIRDTDRNYGYTF.

The chain has TRBV5-1 and TRBJ2-1; 9 nucleotides agree with TRBD1. Germline CDR1 reads SGHRS; CDR2 reads YFSETQ. The CDR3 sequence is 18 residues long. Trimming removed 4 bases from V and 5 bases from J; junction bases left unmatched: 16. The DNA for the CDR3 is TGCGCCAGCAGCGTGGCTCACAGGGGGCGTCTATTTGACAATGAGCAGTTCTTC. This gives the protein CASSVAHRGRLFDNEQFF.

The chain joins TRBV7-3 to TRBJ2-5; 8 bases match TRBD1. From germline, CDR1 is SGHTA and CDR2 FQGTGA. The J segment lost 2 bases and the V segment lost 8 bases, leaving 4 bases of the junction unmatched. The CDR3 spans 13 residues. The DNA of the CDR3 is TGTGCCAGCGCGACAGGGGCACAAGAGACCCAGTACTTC. Its protein is CASATGAQETQYF.

This clonotype occurred a few times. The chain links TRBV7-6 to TRBJ1-1, with D maybe TRBD1 (5 bases). Germline V gene sequence: CDR1 SGHVS, CDR2 FNYEAQ. The CDR3 contains 12 residues. The V and J ends lost 5 bases and 10 bases respectively, with 14 bases between them. The CDR3 spells CASSPPARGAFF. CDR3 nucleotides: TGTGCCAGCAGCCCGCCGGCGAGGGGAGCTTTCTTT.

This clonotype was detected many times. The chain has TRBV20-1 and TRBJ1-5, with D unresolved. CDR3 length: 12 amino acids. V was cut by 5 bases and J by 7 bases, with 12 bases left in between. The germline gives CDR1 DFQATT, CDR2 SNEGSKA (reference sequence). The CDR3 here is CSAPGSGQPQHF. The CDR3 DNA sequence: TGCAGTGCTCCGGGGTCGGGACAGCCCCAGCATTTT.

This chain joins TRBV29-1 and TRBJ2-1; D assignment may be TRBD1 or TRBD2 (5 bases each). Per germline, CDR1 SQVTM and CDR2 ANQGSEA. The germline V and J ends were trimmed by 6 bases and 3 bases, with 24 bases remaining between them. The CDR3 runs to 17 residues. The chain's CDR3 is CSVVSRGLGRHYNEQFF. Written as DNA, the CDR3 is TGCAGCGTAGTTTCCCGCGGTTTGGGACGGCACTACAATGAGCAGTTCTTC.

This clonotype was counted at least ten times. V and J are TRBV20-1 and TRBJ1-4, with unresolved D. This CDR3 has 15 amino acids. V was pared by 0 bases and J by 8 bases, with 16 bases between. CDR1 is DFQATT, CDR2 SNEGSKA, per germline (reference sequence). CDR3 coding DNA: TGCAGTGCTAGAGATCTACTACAGCGCGGAGAAAAACTGTTTTTT. Translated, it gives CSARDLLQRGEKLFF.

This clonotype was recorded a few times. This chain links TRBV6-2 or TRBV6-3 with TRBJ2-3; the match to TRBD2 covers 7 bases. The CDR3 consists of 18 residues. Per germline, CDR1 MNHEY and CDR2 SVGEGT. Losses at the gene ends were 5 bases for V and 2 bases for J; bases not matched to a gene: 16. For the CDR3, the DNA is TGTGCCAGCAGTAGCCCCTCGGGACTACCAAGAAACACAGATACGCAGTATTTT. Translation gives CASSSPSGLPRNTDTQYF.

This clonotype showed up just once. The V call is TRBV7-6, the J call TRBJ1-1; perhaps TRBD1 as D (5 bases). The CDR3 consists of 16 residues. Per germline, CDR1 SGHVS and CDR2 FNYEAQ. V lost 1 base to trimming and J lost 5 bases, with 17 bases between them. CDR3 nucleotide sequence: TGTGCCAGCAGCTTAGGGGGTCCAGGGAGGTGGACTGAAGCTTTCTTT. Its translation: CASSLGGPGRWTEAFF.

The chain is built from TRBV10-3 and TRBJ1-1, with 8 bases fitting TRBD1. The CDR3 contains 11 residues. Trimming removed 11 bases from V and 5 bases from J; junction bases left unmatched: 4. Germline CDR1 and CDR2: ENHRY and SYGVKD. The CDR3 DNA follows: TGTGCCGTGCAGGGGGCAACTGAAGCTTTCTTT. Translating gives CAVQGATEAFF.